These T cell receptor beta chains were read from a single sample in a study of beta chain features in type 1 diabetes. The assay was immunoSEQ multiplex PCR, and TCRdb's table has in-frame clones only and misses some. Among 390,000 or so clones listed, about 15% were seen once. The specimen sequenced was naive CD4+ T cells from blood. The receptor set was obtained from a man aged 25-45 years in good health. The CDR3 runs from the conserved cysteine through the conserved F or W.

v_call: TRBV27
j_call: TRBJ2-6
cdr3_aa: CASSLWSGSGANVLTF

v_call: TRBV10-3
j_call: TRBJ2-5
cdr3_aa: CAISEGITQETQYF

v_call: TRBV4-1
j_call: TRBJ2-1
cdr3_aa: CASSQVISRGGNEQFF

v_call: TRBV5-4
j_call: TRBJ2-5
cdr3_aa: CASSLTSGGPETQYF

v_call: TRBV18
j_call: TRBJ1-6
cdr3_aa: CASSLAPDRGNSPLHF

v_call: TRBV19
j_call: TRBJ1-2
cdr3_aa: CASNSPGTGGYGYTF

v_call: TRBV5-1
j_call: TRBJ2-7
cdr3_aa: CASSGDTDYEQYF

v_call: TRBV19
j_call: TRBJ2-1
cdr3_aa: CASSIGQSYNEQFF

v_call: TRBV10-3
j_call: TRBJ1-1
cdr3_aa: CATSGGLNTEAFF

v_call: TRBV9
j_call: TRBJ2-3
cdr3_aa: CASSVDRGLTDTQYF

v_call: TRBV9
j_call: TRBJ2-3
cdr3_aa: CASSVGWSPTDTQYF

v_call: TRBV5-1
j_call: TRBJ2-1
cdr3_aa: CASSQGLGSYNEQFF

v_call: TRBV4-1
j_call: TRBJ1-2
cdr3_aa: CASSRVGTGKDYGYTF

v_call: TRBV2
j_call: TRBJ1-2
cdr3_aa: CASGEENYGYTF

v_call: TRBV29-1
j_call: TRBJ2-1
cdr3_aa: CSQWTSGRGTPRNEQFF

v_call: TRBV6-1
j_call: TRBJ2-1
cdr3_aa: CASRDLAPSYNEQFF

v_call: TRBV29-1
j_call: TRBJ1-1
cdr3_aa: CSVEVPGRHTQAFF

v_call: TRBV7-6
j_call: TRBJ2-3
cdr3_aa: CASSLKDSGTQYF

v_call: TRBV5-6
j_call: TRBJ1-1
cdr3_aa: CASSLLGRRLNTEAFF

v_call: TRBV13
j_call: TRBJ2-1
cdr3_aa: CASSLEAGNEQFF

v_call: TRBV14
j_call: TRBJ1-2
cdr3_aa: CASSQRGTNYGYTF

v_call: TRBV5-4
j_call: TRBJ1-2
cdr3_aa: CASSLAGNAGYTF

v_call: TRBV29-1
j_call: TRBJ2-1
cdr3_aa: CSVVLAPSYNEQFF

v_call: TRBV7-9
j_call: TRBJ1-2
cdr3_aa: CASSKDPDGGGYTF

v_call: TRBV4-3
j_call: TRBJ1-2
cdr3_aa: CASSQDLRGYTF

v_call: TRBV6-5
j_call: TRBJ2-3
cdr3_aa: CASSLPSVNGDTQYF

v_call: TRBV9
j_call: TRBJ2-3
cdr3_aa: CASSVSGASDTQYF

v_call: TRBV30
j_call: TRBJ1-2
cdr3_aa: CAWSVWQVYGYTF

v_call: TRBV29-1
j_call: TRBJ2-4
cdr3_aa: CGVSPGGANIQYF

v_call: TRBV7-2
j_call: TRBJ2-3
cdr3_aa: CASSSLAGGSTDTQYF

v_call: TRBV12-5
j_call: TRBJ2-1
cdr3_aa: CASEGPPSYNEQFF

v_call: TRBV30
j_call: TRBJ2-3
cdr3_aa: CAWSPGPTQYF

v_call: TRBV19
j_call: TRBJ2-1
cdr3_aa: CASSIGRSSYNEQFF

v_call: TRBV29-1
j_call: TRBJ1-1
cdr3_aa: CSVEPRGRGHPEAFF

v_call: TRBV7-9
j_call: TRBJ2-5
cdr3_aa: CASRQGGETQYF

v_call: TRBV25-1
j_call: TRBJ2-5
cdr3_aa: CASSVPRPQETQYF

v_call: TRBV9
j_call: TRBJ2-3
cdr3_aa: CASSVGGSGTTSDTQYF

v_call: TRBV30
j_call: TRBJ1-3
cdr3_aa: CAWSVRTAGNTIYF

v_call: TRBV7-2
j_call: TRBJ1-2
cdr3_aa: CASSLGQGRGYTF

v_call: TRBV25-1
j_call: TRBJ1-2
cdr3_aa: CASQRTGVLYGYTF

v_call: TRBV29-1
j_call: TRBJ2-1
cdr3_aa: CSVQAGASYEQFF

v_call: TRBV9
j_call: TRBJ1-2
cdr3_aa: CASSVATAEDNYGYTF

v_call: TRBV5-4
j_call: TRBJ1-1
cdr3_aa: CASSKGQVGGDTEAFF

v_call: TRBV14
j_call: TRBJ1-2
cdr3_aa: CASSQWGNYGYTF

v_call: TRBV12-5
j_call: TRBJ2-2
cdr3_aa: CASGLSLDGELFF

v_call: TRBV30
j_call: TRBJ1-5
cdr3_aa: CAWSREFANQPQHF

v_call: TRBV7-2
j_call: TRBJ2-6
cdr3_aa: CASSFSGANVLTF

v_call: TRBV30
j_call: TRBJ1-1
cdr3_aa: CAWRGINSRTEAFF

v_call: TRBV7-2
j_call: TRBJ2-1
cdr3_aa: CASTIELAALNEQFF

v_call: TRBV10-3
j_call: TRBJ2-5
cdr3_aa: CAISDPLAGGRETQYF

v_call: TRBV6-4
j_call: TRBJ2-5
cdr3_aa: CASSIRERETQYF

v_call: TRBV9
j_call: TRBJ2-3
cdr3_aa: CASSAGLSISDTQYF